This entry describes one T cell receptor beta chain. Germline CDR1 SGDLS, CDR2 YYNGEE. CDR3 length: 16 residues. The V and J ends lost 0 bases and 3 bases respectively, with 16 bases between them. These data are taken from a study of blood T cell repertoires in COVID-19. Clones were sequenced by immunoSEQ multiplex PCR, and TCRdb holds only the in-frame ones, with some missing. The data contain hundreds of thousands of clones, 80% to 90% of them seen just once; the ten biggest clones take up about 2.2%. This chain links TRBV9 with TRBJ2-7; the D gene is possibly TRBD1 (5 bases). The source is a woman aged 18-29 years who had recovered from COVID-19. The sequencing input was PBMCs or T cells enriched from blood (not recorded which). The CDR3 spells CASSVGLDTRLYEQYF. For the CDR3, the DNA is TGTGCCAGCAGCGTAGGTCTGGACACCCGACTCTACGAGCAGTACTTC. Full variable domain (remainder filled in from reference TRBV9 and TRBJ2-7): DSGVTQTPKHLITATGQRVTLRCSPRSGDLSVYWYQQSLDQGLQFLIQYYNGEERAKGNILERFSAQQFPDLHSELNLSSLELGDSALYFCASSVGLDTRLYEQYFGPGTRLTVT.